The rows below give T cell receptor beta chains drawn from one sample of a study of beta chain features in type 1 diabetes. Data came from immunoSEQ multiplex PCR; TCRdb stores just in-frame clones and leaves some out. Of roughly 450,000 clones in the sample, 11% to 15% were seen once. Sequencing was carried out using naive CD4+ T cells from blood. The receptors shown here come from a man younger than 40 in good health. The conserved cysteine and the conserved F or W are not part of the CDR3 here.

J: TRBJ2-5
V: TRBV20-1
CDR3: SAQKAQY

J: TRBJ1-2
V: TRBV25-1
CDR3: ASSESGPAEGYT

J: TRBJ2-3
V: TRBV7-2
CDR3: ASSLVSVTDTQY

J: TRBJ2-3
V: TRBV4-1
CDR3: ASRSGGLSDTQY

J: TRBJ2-7
V: TRBV11-2
CDR3: ASSHVRGGRRTQY

J: TRBJ1-1
V: TRBV6-5
CDR3: ASSDHDYTEAF

J: TRBJ1-1
V: TRBV9
CDR3: ASSATTGDTEAF

J: TRBJ2-3
V: TRBV19
CDR3: ASRQWGGHTDTQY

J: TRBJ2-1
V: TRBV23-1
CDR3: ASIDSAQF

J: TRBJ2-1
V: TRBV5-4
CDR3: ASSVDRGSEQF

J: TRBJ1-6
V: TRBV15
CDR3: ATSRDVRVNSPLH

J: TRBJ2-7
V: TRBV14
CDR3: ASSRATYEQY

J: TRBJ2-6
V: TRBV30
CDR3: AHGVGGANVLT

J: TRBJ1-2
V: TRBV29-1
CDR3: SVARGTGSYT

J: TRBJ2-5
V: TRBV29-1
CDR3: SVRSVQETQY

J: TRBJ2-6
V: TRBV30
CDR3: AWAFRGRVTTGANVLT

J: TRBJ1-6
V: TRBV9
CDR3: ASSGERDRSNSPLH

J: TRBJ2-1
V: TRBV9
CDR3: ASSLGQGTYNEQF

J: TRBJ2-7
V: TRBV4-1
CDR3: ASSPLTSGGSYEQY

J: TRBJ2-1
V: TRBV29-1
CDR3: SVEEYRNNEQF

J: TRBJ2-1
V: TRBV14
CDR3: ASSQLVRSGGYNEQF

J: TRBJ2-3
V: TRBV28
CDR3: ASTPAGGRTDTQY

J: TRBJ1-2
V: TRBV18
CDR3: ASSPPLLVGSLNYGYT

J: TRBJ2-2
V: TRBV7-8
CDR3: ASSLRQGVVSGELF

J: TRBJ1-2
V: TRBV6-6
CDR3: ASGQGTGYGYT

J: TRBJ2-1
V: TRBV9
CDR3: ASSVSLTDRGHAEQF

J: TRBJ1-4
V: TRBV7-2
CDR3: ASSLNRNEKLF

J: TRBJ1-2
V: TRBV6-5
CDR3: ASRTRQGEGYT

J: TRBJ2-3
V: TRBV4-3
CDR3: ASSQDGAGGSTDTQY

J: TRBJ2-1
V: TRBV9
CDR3: ASSVATSGRGEQF

J: TRBJ1-6
V: TRBV25-1
CDR3: ASTGEGAGNSPLH

J: TRBJ2-1
V: TRBV9
CDR3: ASSVDRVNEQF

J: TRBJ2-7
V: TRBV7-2
CDR3: ASSRTSGGYEQY

J: TRBJ2-2
V: TRBV4-1
CDR3: ASSQYGNTGELF

J: TRBJ2-2
V: TRBV5-1
CDR3: ASSLAKGGFSGELF

J: TRBJ2-3
V: TRBV7-2
CDR3: ASSLGPGLGRDTQY